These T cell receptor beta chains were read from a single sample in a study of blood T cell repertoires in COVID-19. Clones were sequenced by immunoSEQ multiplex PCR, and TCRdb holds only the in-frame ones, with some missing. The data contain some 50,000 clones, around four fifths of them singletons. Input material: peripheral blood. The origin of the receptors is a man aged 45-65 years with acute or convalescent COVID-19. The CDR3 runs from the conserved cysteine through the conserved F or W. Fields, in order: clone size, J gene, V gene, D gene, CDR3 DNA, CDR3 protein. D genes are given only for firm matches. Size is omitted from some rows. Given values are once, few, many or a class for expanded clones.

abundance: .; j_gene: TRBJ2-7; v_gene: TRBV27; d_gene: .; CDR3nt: TGTGCCAGCAGTTTATCTCCCAGGTTAGGTTACGAGCAGTACTTC; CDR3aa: CASSLSPRLGYEQYF
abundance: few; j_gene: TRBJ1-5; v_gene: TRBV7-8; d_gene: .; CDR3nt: TGTGCCAGCAGCCTGTCGGGGGGCGTGGGCAATCAGCCCCAGCATTTT; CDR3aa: CASSLSGGVGNQPQHF
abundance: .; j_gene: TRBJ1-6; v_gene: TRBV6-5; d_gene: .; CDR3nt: TGTGCCAGCACTAAACAGGGTGCGAGGGCACCCCTCCACTTT; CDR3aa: CASTKQGARAPLHF
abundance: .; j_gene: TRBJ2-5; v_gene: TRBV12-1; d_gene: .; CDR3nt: TGTGCCAGCAGCTTTGCCCCCTTCTGGACAGGGGTCATGGAGACCCAGTACTTC; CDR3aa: CASSFAPFWTGVMETQYF
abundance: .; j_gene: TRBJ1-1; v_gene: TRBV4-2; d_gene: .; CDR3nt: TGTGCCAGCAGCCAAGATCGCAGTCCCACTGAAGCTTTCTTT; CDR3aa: CASSQDRSPTEAFF
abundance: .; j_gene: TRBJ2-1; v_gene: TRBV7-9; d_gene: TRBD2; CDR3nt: TGTGCCAGCAGCTTTTCCGGGGGGGCCGGTTCCTACAATGAGCAGTTCTTC; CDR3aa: CASSFSGGAGSYNEQFF
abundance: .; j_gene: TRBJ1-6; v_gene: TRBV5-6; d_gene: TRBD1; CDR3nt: TGTGCCAGCAGCTTGGATACAGGGGCCGTCTATAATTCACCCCTCCACTTT; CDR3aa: CASSLDTGAVYNSPLHF
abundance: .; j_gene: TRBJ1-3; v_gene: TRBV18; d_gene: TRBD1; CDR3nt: TGTGCCAGCTCACCTTCCGGGACAGGGGCCGGAAACACCATATATTTT; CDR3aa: CASSPSGTGAGNTIYF
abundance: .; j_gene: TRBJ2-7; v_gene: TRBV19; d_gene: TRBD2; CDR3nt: TGTGCCAGTAGTAGCGGGAGCTACGAGCAGTACTTC; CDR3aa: CASSSGSYEQYF
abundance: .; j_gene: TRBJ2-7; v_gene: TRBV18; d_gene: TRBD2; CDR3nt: TGTGCCAGCTCACCCAATAGCGGGAGTACGGACGAGCAGTACTTC; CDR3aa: CASSPNSGSTDEQYF
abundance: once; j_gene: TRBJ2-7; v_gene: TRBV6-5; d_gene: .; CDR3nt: TGTGCCAGCAGTTACACCCTGAGCGGCGAGCAGTACTTC; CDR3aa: CASSYTLSGEQYF
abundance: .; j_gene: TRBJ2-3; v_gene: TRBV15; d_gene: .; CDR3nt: TGTGCCACCAGCAGGGACCTGGGGCAGCTACTCACAGATACGCAGTATTTT; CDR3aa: CATSRDLGQLLTDTQYF